This T cell receptor beta chain was obtained from a study of regulatory T cells in long-lasting Graves disease. Per the germline V gene, CDR1 is SNHLY and CDR2 is FYNNEI. With 0 bases removed from V and 6 bases from J, the gap between germline ends came to 9 bases. The CDR3 loop spans 14 amino acids. Regarding the study as a whole: Blood alone, not thyroid tissue, was studied. TRBV28, TRBJ1-2 and TRBJ2-5 emerged as the favored segments in persistent disease.

Notes on this clonotype: Antigen unknown.

Regarding time point: newly diagnosed GD, antithyroid drugs for less than 3 months. The authors made the TCR library using RNA they extracted from PBMCs. Construction of TCR beta libraries relied on iRepertoire HTBI primers and on Arm-PCR targeting CDR3 regions. From the multiplex PCR reads, TCRdb called clonotypes with MiXCR, one entry per CDR3 protein. The sample yields about 610,000 distinct CDR3 sequences, about 16% seen once. The same sample was also used in a study of T cells in Graves' hyperthyroidism and ophthalmopathy. That work contributes: Graves' hyperthyroidism showing no ophthalmopathy progression within 18 months was considered stable. Researchers found most expanded thyroid clonotypes above 0.001 in blood as well.

The starting material was peripheral blood mononuclear cells (PBMCs), obtained at new diagnosis, from a patient treated with antithyroid drugs. The gene calls are TRBV2 and TRBJ2-1; either TRBD1 or TRBD2 may fit D (6 bases each). The clonotype was recovered from a man in his late teens or twenties with Graves disease. The CDR3 here is CASSEASGANEQFF. DNA for the CDR3: TGTGCCAGCAGTGAAGCTTCGGGGGCCAATGAGCAGTTCTTC.